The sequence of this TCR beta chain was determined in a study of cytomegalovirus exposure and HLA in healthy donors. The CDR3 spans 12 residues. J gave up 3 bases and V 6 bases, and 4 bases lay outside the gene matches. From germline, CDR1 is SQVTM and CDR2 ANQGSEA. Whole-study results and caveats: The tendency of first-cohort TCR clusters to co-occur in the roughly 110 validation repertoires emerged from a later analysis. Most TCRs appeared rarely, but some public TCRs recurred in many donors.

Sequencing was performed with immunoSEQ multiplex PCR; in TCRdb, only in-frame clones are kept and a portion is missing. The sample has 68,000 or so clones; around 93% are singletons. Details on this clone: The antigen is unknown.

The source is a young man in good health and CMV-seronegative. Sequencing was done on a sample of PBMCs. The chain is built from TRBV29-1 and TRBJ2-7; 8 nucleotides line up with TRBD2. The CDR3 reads CSVASGSYEQYF. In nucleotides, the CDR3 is TGCAGCGTCGCCAGCGGGAGCTACGAGCAGTACTTC.